The rows below give T cell receptor beta chains drawn from one sample of a study of blood T cell repertoires in COVID-19. Repertoires were generated with immunoSEQ multiplex PCR, while TCRdb's copy carries only in-frame clones and drops some. This sample yields roughly 150,000 clones, of which approximately 80% are seen a single time; around 8.1% belongs to the top ten. What was sequenced was peripheral blood. The receptors come from a man aged 60 to 75 with acute or convalescent COVID-19. Both conserved end residues are part of each CDR3. D genes are given only for firm matches. Some rows have no size entry. The others give once, few or many, or a class for an expanded clone.

v_call	d_call	clone_size	j_call	cdr3_nt	cdr3_aa
TRBV6-6	-	-	TRBJ1-3	TGTGCCAGAGAACAGGTCTCTGGAAACACCATATATTTT	CAREQVSGNTIYF
TRBV11-3	TRBD2	-	TRBJ2-3	TGTGCCAGCAGCTTGGGGACTAGCGGGGGCACAGATACGCAGTATTTT	CASSLGTSGGTDTQYF
TRBV20-1	-	-	TRBJ2-7	TGCAGTGCTCGGTCGGGTCACGAGCAGTACTTC	CSARSGHEQYF
TRBV2	-	many	TRBJ1-6	TGTGCCAGCGCCGGACAGATGAATTCACCCCTCCACTTT	CASAGQMNSPLHF
TRBV21-1	-	-	TRBJ2-1	TGTGCCAGCAGCAAAGTCCCAGGTATCACCTACAATGAGCAGTTCTTC	CASSKVPGITYNEQFF
TRBV12-5	TRBD1	-	TRBJ2-3	TGTGCTAGTGGTCCAGGGACAGGGTCTGTACAAGATACGCAGTATTTT	CASGPGTGSVQDTQYF
TRBV15	-	-	TRBJ1-5	TGTGCCACCAGCACCCCTACGGGGTTTCGCAATCAGCCCCAGCATTTT	CATSTPTGFRNQPQHF
TRBV11-2	TRBD1	-	TRBJ1-1	TGTGCCAGCAGCCAAGGACAGGGAAAAACTGAAGCTTTCTTT	CASSQGQGKTEAFF
TRBV19	-	-	TRBJ1-1	TGTGCCAGTAGCGCCGTGGACAACATGAACACTGAAGCTTTCTTT	CASSAVDNMNTEAFF
TRBV12-3/TRBV12-4	-	few	TRBJ2-5	TGTGCCAGCAGTTTACTGGGCCCAGAGACCCAGTACTTC	CASSLLGPETQYF
TRBV11-2	TRBD1	-	TRBJ1-5	TGTGCCAGCAGCGCCGGACCGGGACAGGGTGTGAGAAGCAATCAGCCCCAGCATTTT	CASSAGPGQGVRSNQPQHF
TRBV7-9	-	few	TRBJ2-7	TGTGCCAGCAGCTCCGACATCGCAAAATACGAGCAGTACTTC	CASSSDIAKYEQYF
TRBV20-1	-	-	TRBJ2-7	TGCAGTGCTAGTCCGATCGGGCAGGGAGGCTACGAGCAGTACTTC	CSASPIGQGGYEQYF
TRBV11-3	TRBD1	-	TRBJ1-1	TGTGCCAGCAGCTTAGAGGGACAGGGAGAAGCTTTCTTT	CASSLEGQGEAFF
TRBV12-3/TRBV12-4	-	-	TRBJ1-1	TGTGCCAGCAGTTTACAGTCCGGGGCTTTCTTT	CASSLQSGAFF
TRBV9	TRBD1	-	TRBJ2-7	TGTGCCAGCAGCGCCGGACAGGGGGAAATGAACGAGCAGTACTTC	CASSAGQGEMNEQYF
TRBV6-2/TRBV6-3	TRBD1	many	TRBJ2-7	TGTGCCAGCAGTCCACCGGACAGGGAAATGGGTGAGCAGTACTTC	CASSPPDREMGEQYF
TRBV12-3/TRBV12-4	-	once	TRBJ1-1	TGTGCCAGCAGTTTTGGCAGGGCCGCTGAAGCTTTCTTT	CASSFGRAAEAFF
TRBV13	-	-	TRBJ2-3	TGTGCCAGCAGACTTGGCACAGATACGCAGTATTTT	CASRLGTDTQYF
TRBV5-1	-	few	TRBJ1-2	TGCGCCAGCAGCTACGGGACTGCTACCTATGGCTACACCTTC	CASSYGTATYGYTF
TRBV5-1	TRBD1	-	TRBJ2-3	TGCGCCAGCAAAGCTGAGGGACAGACCACAGATACGCAGTATTTT	CASKAEGQTTDTQYF
TRBV7-2	TRBD2	-	TRBJ2-2	TGTGCCAGCAGTCCCACTAGCGGGGGATTAAACACCGGGGAGCTGTTTTTT	CASSPTSGGLNTGELFF
TRBV9	-	few	TRBJ2-2	TGTGCCAGCAGCGTAGCTGGGGGGAGCACCGGGGAGCTGTTTTTT	CASSVAGGSTGELFF
TRBV5-4	-	few	TRBJ1-2	TGTGCCAGCAGCTTCAGAGGGGGTGGGTATGGCTACACCTTC	CASSFRGGGYGYTF
TRBV28	-	-	TRBJ1-1	TGTGCCAGCAGAGGACATGCCCCCCTGAACACTGAAGCTTTCTTT	CASRGHAPLNTEAFF
TRBV11-3	-	many	TRBJ2-1	TGTGCCAGCAGCTCCTCGGGCAATGAGCAGTTCTTC	CASSSSGNEQFF
TRBV2	-	-	TRBJ1-5	TGTGCCAGCAGTCCGGGGAATCGCAATCAGCCCCAGCATTTT	CASSPGNRNQPQHF
TRBV9	TRBD1	-	TRBJ2-7	TGTGCCAGCAGCGTACTCCCGGGACAGGCCTACGAGCAGTACTTC	CASSVLPGQAYEQYF